The next 16 T cell receptor beta chains were all read from a single sample in a study of T cell responses to AZD1222 COVID-19 vaccine (dated by TCRdb to the early 2020s). Libraries were made using the immunoSEQ multiplex PCR assay. What TCRdb holds here is the immuneACCESS table cut down to in-frame rearrangements. Part of the clones is not present; checked against another copy, under half of the missing clones reflect an unresolved V gene, and the others are unexplained. The sample table holds about 93,000 clones, of which around 91% were seen once. The ten largest clones capture under 3% of the sample. The meaning of the sample's time point label: about 28 days (+/-7) after the second vaccine dose. The sample was peripheral blood, taken 28 days after the second AZD1222 dose. Every receptor here comes from an adult who received the AZD1222 COVID-19 vaccine.

The chain links TRBV7-9 to TRBJ1-1; 10 positions match TRBD1. Germline values: CDR1 SEHNR, CDR2 FQNEAQ (reference sequence). Germline trimming cut 3 bases from V and 6 bases from J; bases unmatched to any gene: 4. CDR3 length: 14 amino acids. CDR3 loop: CASSLGTGDAEAFF. CDR3 nucleotide sequence: TGTGCCAGCAGCTTGGGGACAGGGGACGCTGAAGCTTTCTTT.

The CDR3 DNA reads TGCGCCAGCAGCCCGGAGGGGAGCTCCTATAATTCACCCCTCCACTTT. Its translation: CASSPEGSSYNSPLHF. The rearrangement links TRBV5-1 to TRBJ1-6; tentatively, D is TRBD1 (5 bases). Germline V gene sequence: CDR1 SGHRS, CDR2 YFSETQ. This CDR3 has 16 residues. The V end was cut by 4 bases, the J end by 0 bases, with 11 bases between.

The gene calls are TRBV6-2 or TRBV6-3 and TRBJ2-7; 10 bases agree with TRBD1. Trimming removed 2 bases from V and 0 bases from J; junction bases left unmatched: 13. The CDR3 has 19 amino acids. The germline V gene has CDR1 MNHEY and CDR2 SVGEGT. The CDR3 sequence: CASSYPTGGFQISSYEQYF. CDR3 coding DNA: TGTGCCAGCAGTTACCCGACAGGGGGCTTCCAAATCAGCTCCTACGAGCAGTACTTC.

The rearrangement joins TRBV30 to TRBJ2-5; 8 bases line up with TRBD1. After removal of 2 bases from V and 12 bases from J, the junction contained 23 bases not matched to a gene. Germline-derived CDR1 and CDR2 are GTSNPN and SVGIG (reference sequence). CDR3 length: 17 amino acids. CDR3 in amino acids: CAWSFILTGTGPEPKYF. CDR3 sequence (DNA): TGTGCCTGGAGTTTCATCCTCACCGGGACAGGACCAGAGCCGAAGTACTTC. The full variable domain, in which reference TRBV30 and TRBJ2-5 provide the parts outside the CDR3, is SQTIHQWPATLVQPVGSPLSLECTVEGTSNPNLYWYRQAAGRGLQLLFYSVGIGQISSEVPQNLSASRPQDRQFILSSKKLLLSDSGFYLCAWSFILTGTGPEPKYFGPGTRLLVL.

This sequence joins TRBV5-6 and TRBJ1-2; TRBD1 matches at 7 bases. J was trimmed by 4 bases and V by 4 bases; bases with no gene match: 7. There are 14 residues in the CDR3. Germline CDR1 is SGHDT and CDR2 is YYEEEE. The CDR3 protein is CASSQGQTSYGYTF. The CDR3 nucleotides are TGTGCCAGCAGCCAGGGACAGACAAGCTATGGCTACACCTTC.

The rearrangement links TRBV5-8 to TRBJ2-1; 8 bases agree with TRBD1. The CDR3 is 15 amino acids. Germline V lookup: CDR1 SGHTS, CDR2 YDEGEE. V dropped 5 bases and J dropped 15; count of bases not matched to a gene: 19. The CDR3 DNA follows: TGTGCCAGCAGGCCGCCACCTCACAGGGGGATTCGACGGTTCTTC. The encoded protein is CASRPPPHRGIRRFF.

The V and J genes are TRBV2 and TRBJ1-2; D is perhaps TRBD1 (6 bases). In germline, CDR1 is SNHLY, CDR2 FYNNEI. This CDR3 has 16 amino acids. The germline V and J ends were trimmed by 2 bases and 8 bases, with 21 bases remaining between them. CDR3 nucleotides: TGTGCCAGCAGTGAACTCTCCCCAGGGAGGGGGTCGGGCTACACCTTC. Protein sequence: CASSELSPGRGSGYTF.

The rearrangement uses TRBV30 and TRBJ1-1; 9 bases are shared with TRBD1. This CDR3 spans 12 amino acids. V was clipped by 3 bases and J by 10 bases; unmatched bases: 6. Germline V lookup: CDR1 GTSNPN, CDR2 SVGIG (reference sequence). CDR3 loop: CAWSKQGARAFF. CDR3 bases: TGTGCCTGGAGCAAACAGGGGGCCCGAGCTTTCTTT.

This clone occurred once. V and J are TRBV4-2 and TRBJ2-5; D not resolved. Germline-derived CDR1 and CDR2 are LGHNA and YNFKEQ. This CDR3 comprises 13 residues. Trimming left V 1 base short and J 5 bases short, with 8 bases between. CDR3 residues: CASSQGSWETQYF. CDR3 DNA sequence: TGTGCCAGCAGCCAAGGGTCGTGGGAGACCCAGTACTTC.

The rearrangement links TRBV2 to TRBJ1-1, with 8 bases fitting TRBD1. CDR1 and CDR2 (germline): SNHLY, FYNNEI. This CDR3 has 13 residues. V lost 6 bases to trimming and J lost 6 bases; unmatched junction nucleotides: 6. CDR3 bases: TGTGCCAGCAGCCAGGGGGCTGGTGCTGAAGCTTTCTTT. The encoded protein is CASSQGAGAEAFF.

This chain connects TRBV11-2 to TRBJ1-1, with 7 bases fitting TRBD1. After removal of 5 bases from V and 8 bases from J, the junction contained 2 bases not matched to a gene. CDR3 length: 11 amino acids. Germline lookup yields CDR1 SGHAT and CDR2 FQNNGV. CDR3 sequence: CASSHRGEAFF. In DNA, the CDR3 is TGTGCCAGCAGCCACAGGGGAGAAGCTTTCTTT.

The chain couples TRBV7-2 to TRBJ2-3; D call uncertain. Germline values: CDR1 SGHTA, CDR2 FQGNSA. V lost 3 bases, J lost 3 bases, and 7 bases lay in between. The CDR3 has 13 residues. The CDR3 DNA reads TGTGCCAGCAGCTTCTGGAGAACAGATACGCAGTATTTT. Translating it yields CASSFWRTDTQYF. The variable domain in full, completed from reference TRBV7-2 and TRBJ2-3, reads GAGVSQSPSNKVTEKGKDVELRCDPISGHTALYWYRQSLGQGLEFLIYFQGNSAPDKSGLPSDRFSAERTGGSVSTLTIQRTQQEDSAVYLCASSFWRTDTQYFGPGTRLTVL.

The chain recombines TRBV2 with TRBJ1-2, with TRBD1 matching 7 bases. CDR1 is SNHLY, CDR2 FYNNEI, per germline. The CDR3 is 17 amino acids. V trimming: 7 bases; J trimming: 1 base; junction bases outside the gene matches: 15. CDR3 region: CASKKSFGQVFNYGYTF. CDR3 nucleotide sequence: TGTGCCAGCAAAAAGTCGTTTGGACAGGTGTTTAACTATGGCTACACCTTC.

The V gene is TRBV5-1, the J gene TRBJ2-7, with 7 bases fitting TRBD2. This CDR3 has 17 residues. The V and J ends lost 1 base and 3 bases, in that order; junction bases with no gene match: 13. The germline V gene has CDR1 SGHRS and CDR2 YFSETQ. CDR3 loop: CASSLKGGGDALYEQYF. As DNA, the CDR3 is TGCGCCAGCAGCTTGAAAGGCGGGGGTGATGCTCTCTACGAGCAGTACTTC.

The J gene is TRBJ1-3, the V gene TRBV27; TRBD1 is a possible D gene (5 bases). The germline V gene encodes CDR1 MNHEY and CDR2 SMNVEV (reference sequence). CDR3 length: 14 amino acids. V lost 5 bases, J lost 8 bases, and 16 bases lay in between. CDR3 DNA sequence: TGTGCCAGCAGTCCGGACATAATACGGGACACCATATATTTT. Its protein is CASSPDIIRDTIYF.

This rearrangement joins TRBV2 to TRBJ1-1, with TRBD1 matching over 7 bases. This CDR3 comprises 13 residues. The V gene's germline CDR1 is SNHLY and CDR2 FYNNEI. J gave up 3 bases and V 8 bases, and 6 bases lay outside the gene matches. CDR3 protein: CASCFDRDTEAFF. Here the CDR3 DNA reads TGTGCCAGCTGCTTCGACAGGGACACTGAAGCTTTCTTT. Complete variable domain (other parts from reference TRBV2 and TRBJ1-1): EPEVTQTPSHQVTQMGQEVILRCVPISNHLYFYWYRQILGQKVEFLVSFYNNEISEKSEIFDDQFSVERPDGSNFTLKIRSTKLEDSAMYFCASCFDRDTEAFFGQGTRLTVV.